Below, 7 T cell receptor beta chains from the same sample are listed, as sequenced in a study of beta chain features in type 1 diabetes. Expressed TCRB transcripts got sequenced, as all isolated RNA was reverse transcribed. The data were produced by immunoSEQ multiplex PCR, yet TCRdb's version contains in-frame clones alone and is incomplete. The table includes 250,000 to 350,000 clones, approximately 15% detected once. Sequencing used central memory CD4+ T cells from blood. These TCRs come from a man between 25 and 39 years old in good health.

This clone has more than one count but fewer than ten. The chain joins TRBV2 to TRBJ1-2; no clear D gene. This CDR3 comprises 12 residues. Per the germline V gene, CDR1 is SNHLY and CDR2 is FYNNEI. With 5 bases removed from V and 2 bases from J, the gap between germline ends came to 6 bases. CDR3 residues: CASSPFNYGYTF. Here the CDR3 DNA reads TGTGCCAGCAGTCCTTTCAACTATGGCTACACCTTC.

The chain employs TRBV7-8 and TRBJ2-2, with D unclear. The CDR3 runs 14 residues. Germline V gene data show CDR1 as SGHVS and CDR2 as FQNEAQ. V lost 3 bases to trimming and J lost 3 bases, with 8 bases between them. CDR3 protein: CASSFSSYTGELFF. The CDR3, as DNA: TGTGCCAGCAGCTTTTCCTCTTACACCGGGGAGCTGTTTTTT.

CDR3 in DNA: TGTGCCAGCAGTTTATTAAGAGGGAACACTGAAGCTTTCTTT. This gives the protein CASSLLRGNTEAFF. The rearrangement joins TRBV27 to TRBJ1-1; D unresolved. Looked up from germline, CDR1 is MNHEY and CDR2 is SMNVEV (reference sequence). The CDR3 runs to 14 residues. V lost 1 base and J 1 base, leaving 7 bases between the germline ends.

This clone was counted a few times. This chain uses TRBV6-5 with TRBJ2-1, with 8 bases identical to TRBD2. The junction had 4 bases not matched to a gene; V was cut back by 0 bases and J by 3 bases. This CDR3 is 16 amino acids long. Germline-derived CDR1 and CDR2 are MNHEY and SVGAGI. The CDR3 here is CASSYSTGLGYNEQFF. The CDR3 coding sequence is TGTGCCAGCAGTTACTCCACGGGACTAGGCTACAATGAGCAGTTCTTC.

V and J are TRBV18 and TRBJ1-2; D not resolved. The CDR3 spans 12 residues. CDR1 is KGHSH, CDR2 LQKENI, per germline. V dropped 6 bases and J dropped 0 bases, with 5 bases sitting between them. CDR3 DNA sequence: TGTGCCAGCTCCGGAACTAACTATGGCTACACCTTC. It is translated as CASSGTNYGYTF.

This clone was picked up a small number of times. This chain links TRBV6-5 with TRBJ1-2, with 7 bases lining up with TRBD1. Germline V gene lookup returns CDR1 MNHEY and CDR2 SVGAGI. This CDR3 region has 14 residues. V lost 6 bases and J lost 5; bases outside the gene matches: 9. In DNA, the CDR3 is TGTGCCAGCAGGTTGGCCAGGGGGGTATATGGCTACACCTTC. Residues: CASRLARGVYGYTF.

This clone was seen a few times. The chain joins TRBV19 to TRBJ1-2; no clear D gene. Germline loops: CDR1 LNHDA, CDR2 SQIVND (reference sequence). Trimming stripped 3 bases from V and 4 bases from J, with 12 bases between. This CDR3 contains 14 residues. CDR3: CASSMQETAYGYTF. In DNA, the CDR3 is TGTGCCAGTAGTATGCAGGAGACGGCCTATGGCTACACCTTC. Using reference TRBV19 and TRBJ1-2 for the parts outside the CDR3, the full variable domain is DGGITQSPKYLFRKEGQNVTLSCEQNLNHDAMYWYRQDPGQGLRLIYYSQIVNDFQKGDIAEGYSVSREKKESFPLTVTSAQKNPTAFYLCASSMQETAYGYTFGSGTRLTVV.